This TCR beta chain was profiled in a study of cytomegalovirus exposure and HLA in healthy donors. Study-wide results and limits: Accurate prediction of most subjects' HLA-A and HLA-B alleles from TCR beta sequences was reported.

Primers for the PCR totalled 60 Vbeta and 13 Jbeta. The data were produced by immunoSEQ multiplex PCR, yet TCRdb's version contains in-frame clones alone and is incomplete. The profile covers tens of thousands of clones, with less than 75% appearing a single time and 2.1% taken by the ten largest. About this clone: Its antigen is unidentified.

This CDR3 is 16 amino acids long. Per the germline V gene, CDR1 is SNHLY and CDR2 is FYNNEI. With 4 bases removed from V and 0 bases from J, the gap between germline ends came to 10 bases. Specimen: PBMCs. This TCR came from a man aged 25-45 years in good health and CMV-seronegative. V is TRBV2 and J is TRBJ2-6; D is unresolved. The CDR3 DNA is TGTGCCAGCAGTGCGAGCCAAAACTCTGGGGCCAACGTCCTGACTTTC. As protein: CASSASQNSGANVLTF.